One sample yielded the 27 T cell receptor beta chains listed below, sequenced in a study of response to subunit inactivated influenza vaccine. TCRdb reprocessed the RT-PCR reads via MiXCR and lists one record per CDR3 protein. This table holds about 240,000 distinct CDR3 sequences, over 9% found once. The sequences come from non-naive T cells sorted from PBMCs, collected 14 days before vaccination. The receptors here all came from a man between 50 and 59 years old who received an inactivated influenza vaccine.

Ten or more counts support this clonotype. The chain employs TRBV20-1 and TRBJ2-7; TRBD1 aligns across 7 bases. CDR1 and CDR2 (germline): DFQATT, SNEGSKA (reference sequence). The V segment lost 6 bases and the J segment 5 bases; nucleotides outside the gene matches: 7. The CDR3 is 12 amino acids. CDR3: CSARRQGDEQYF. The CDR3 DNA is TGCAGTGCCCGAAGACAGGGAGACGAGCAGTACTTC.

A remark on this clonotype: It is likely a read error, because the conserved phenylalanine at the end of the CDR3 is missing. This chain links TRBV4-3 with TRBJ2-1; 9 nucleotides line up with TRBD2. In germline, CDR1 is LGHNA, CDR2 YSLEER. The CDR3 has 16 amino acids. The CDR3: CARSHLSGGGYNEQFL. The DNA for the CDR3 is TGCGCCAGGAGCCACCTTAGCGGGGGTGGGTACAATGAGCAGTTCCTC.

This clonotype was seen only a few times. This sequence joins TRBV28 and TRBJ2-7; 10 positions agree with TRBD2. The CDR3 is 16 residues long. CDR1 is MDHEN and CDR2 is SYDVKM in the germline V gene. Losses at the gene ends were 7 bases for V and 3 bases for J; bases not matched to a gene: 12. The CDR3 sequence is CASNPFGASGSYEQYF. In nucleotides, the CDR3 is TGTGCCAGCAACCCGTTTGGGGCTAGCGGGAGCTACGAGCAGTACTTC.

This clonotype was detected only a few times. V usage is TRBV6-2 or TRBV6-3 and J usage is TRBJ2-7; D possibly corresponds to TRBD1 (7 bases). Germline lookup yields CDR1 MNHEY and CDR2 SVGEGT. The CDR3 loop spans 14 amino acids. V was trimmed by 6 bases and J by 8 bases, leaving 20 bases between them. The CDR3 region is CASRHLTGRLKQYF. Here the CDR3 DNA reads TGTGCCAGCAGACATTTGACAGGGAGGTTGAAGCAGTACTTC.

This clonotype was detected many times. The chain joins TRBV4-2 to TRBJ1-1, with TRBD1 matching over 7 bases. The CDR3 has 11 amino acids. CDR1 and CDR2 (germline): LGHNA, YNFKEQ. V was pared by 5 bases and J by 8 bases, with 2 bases of the junction left unmatched. The CDR3 reads CASSLTGEAFF. The CDR3 DNA reads TGTGCCAGCAGCTTGACAGGGGAAGCTTTCTTT.

V and J are TRBV7-9 and TRBJ2-5, with 7 bases that match TRBD2. This CDR3 region has 14 residues. The germline V gene encodes CDR1 SEHNR and CDR2 FQNEAQ (reference sequence). With V trimmed by 1 base and J by 6 bases, 5 bases remained unmatched. As DNA, the CDR3 is TGTGCCAGCAGCTTAGTGGCGGGAGAGAAGACCCAGTACTTC. As protein: CASSLVAGEKTQYF.

The chain couples TRBV28 to TRBJ2-6, with D maybe TRBD2 (7 bases). From germline, CDR1 is MDHEN and CDR2 SYDVKM. This CDR3 comprises 15 residues. V lost 7 bases and J 4 bases, leaving 14 bases between the germline ends. The CDR3 reads CASTLRGAGANVLTF. The CDR3 coding sequence is TGTGCCAGCACCCTCCGGGGGGCCGGGGCCAACGTCCTGACTTTC.

The chain joins TRBV20-1 to TRBJ2-7, with TRBD2 identical over 12 bases. The germline gives CDR1 DFQATT, CDR2 SNEGSKA (reference sequence). The CDR3 consists of 17 residues. J lost 3 bases, V lost 3 bases, and 12 bases had no gene match. CDR3 region: CSASFPPASGGDYEQYF. In nucleotides, the CDR3 is TGCAGTGCTAGTTTTCCCCCCGCTAGCGGGGGGGACTACGAGCAGTACTTC.

This clonotype was seen only a few times. The chain recombines TRBV7-2 with TRBJ2-1; TRBD2 is a possible D gene (5 bases). Germline V gene sequence: CDR1 SGHTA, CDR2 FQGNSA. This CDR3 comprises 14 residues. V lost 2 bases, J lost 7 bases, and 12 bases lay in between. CDR3 region: CASSLNARGNEQFF. CDR3 nucleotide sequence: TGTGCCAGCAGCTTAAACGCCCGAGGGAATGAGCAGTTCTTC.

This clonotype was observed at least ten times. The chain combines TRBV10-3 with TRBJ2-2, with a tentative D call TRBD1 (5 bases). The CDR3 loop spans 18 amino acids. The V end lost 1 base, the J end lost 2 bases, and 17 bases lay between the germline ends. Per the germline V gene, CDR1 is ENHRY and CDR2 is SYGVKD. CDR3 sequence reads: CAISELLLPDTNTGELFF. In DNA form, the CDR3 reads TGTGCCATCAGTGAGTTACTTCTCCCGGACACAAACACCGGGGAGCTGTTTTTT.

This clonotype was detected many times. The chain is built from TRBV14 and TRBJ1-4, with a tentative D call TRBD1 (6 bases). Per the germline V gene, CDR1 is SGHDN and CDR2 is FVKESK. The CDR3 length is 17 residues. V was pared by 3 bases and J by 7 bases, with 21 bases between. In DNA form, the CDR3 reads TGTGCCAGCAGCCATGACCGGGCCACGATAGGGGGTGAAAAACTGTTTTTT. Translated: CASSHDRATIGGEKLFF.

The J gene is TRBJ2-3, the V gene TRBV9, with D possibly being TRBD1 (6 bases). This CDR3 contains 14 residues. CDR1 is SGDLS, CDR2 YYNGEE, per germline. Trimming took off 4 bases at V and 5 bases at J, with 14 bases between the two ends. The CDR3 DNA is TGTGCCAGCAGCCCCCAGGGGCAGTTAGATACGCAGTATTTT. As protein: CASSPQGQLDTQYF. The variable domain in full, with the rest retrieved from reference TRBV9 and TRBJ2-3, is DSGVTQTPKHLITATGQRVTLRCSPRSGDLSVYWYQQSLDQGLQFLIQYYNGEERAKGNILERFSAQQFPDLHSELNLSSLELGDSALYFCASSPQGQLDTQYFGPGTRLTVL.

The chain links TRBV11-1 to TRBJ2-1, with 12 bases aligning to TRBD2. Germline CDR1 and CDR2: SGHAT and FQDESV (reference sequence). CDR3 length: 18 amino acids. After removal of 5 bases from V and 8 bases from J, the junction contained 16 bases not matched to a gene. The DNA for the CDR3 is TGTGCCAGCAGCCCTCTAGTCCGACTAGCGGGAGCTTCTGATGAGCAGTTCTTC. Protein sequence: CASSPLVRLAGASDEQFF.

This clonotype was observed many times. The gene calls are TRBV20-1 and TRBJ1-5; D uncertain. CDR1 DFQATT and CDR2 SNEGSKA come from the germline V gene (reference sequence). Trimming took off 3 bases at V and 5 bases at J, with 8 bases between the two ends. This CDR3 has 12 amino acids. The CDR3 DNA follows: TGCAGTGCTAGCGACGGAGATCAGCCCCAGCATTTT. Translating gives CSASDGDQPQHF.

The table lists this clonotype with many counts. V gene TRBV29-1 combines with J gene TRBJ2-2; D is unclear. The germline gives CDR1 SQVTM, CDR2 ANQGSEA. Trimming removed 2 bases from V and 1 base from J, with 8 bases in between. This CDR3 contains 14 residues. The CDR3 sequence: CSVENAMNTGELFF. CDR3 DNA: TGCAGCGTTGAAAATGCGATGAACACCGGGGAGCTGTTTTTT.

This rearrangement joins TRBV29-1 to TRBJ2-1; maybe TRBD2 (6 bases). This CDR3 contains 15 residues. Germline V lookup: CDR1 SQVTM, CDR2 ANQGSEA. V lost 6 bases and J 0 bases, leaving 15 bases between the germline ends. The CDR3 spells CSVERRGSSYNEQFF. CDR3 in DNA: TGCAGCGTGGAAAGGCGGGGTAGCTCCTACAATGAGCAGTTCTTC.

This chain uses TRBV2 with TRBJ2-5, with 10 bases lining up with TRBD1. The germline gives CDR1 SNHLY, CDR2 FYNNEI. The CDR3 totals 15 residues. The junction had 8 bases not matched to a gene; V was cut back by 5 bases and J by 5 bases. The chain's CDR3 is CASSKGQGIDETQYF. CDR3 nucleotides: TGTGCCAGCAGTAAGGGACAGGGGATCGACGAGACCCAGTACTTC.

The chain carries TRBV28 and TRBJ2-7; D ambiguous. CDR1 and CDR2 (germline): MDHEN, SYDVKM. The V end was cut by 5 bases, the J end by 4 bases, with 9 bases between. CDR3 length: 12 residues. CDR3 sequence reads: CASSRILYEQYF. CDR3 sequence (DNA): TGTGCCAGCAGTCGAATCCTTTACGAGCAGTACTTC.

The gene calls are TRBV6-2 or TRBV6-3 and TRBJ2-5; D might be TRBD1 or TRBD2, each matching 5 bases. The V end was cut by 8 bases, the J end by 2 bases, with 12 bases between. Germline CDR1 is MNHEY and CDR2 is SVGEGT. The CDR3 has 13 residues. The CDR3 nucleotides read TGTGCCAGCTCCGGGACGGAGCAAGAGACCCAGTACTTC. Its translation is CASSGTEQETQYF.

The rearrangement joins TRBV27 to TRBJ2-1; D uncertain. V was clipped by 10 bases and J by 0 bases, with 13 bases between them. CDR1 and CDR2 (germline): MNHEY, SMNVEV (reference sequence). This CDR3 has 14 residues. This CDR3 reads CATLRMSSYNEQFF. The CDR3, as DNA: TGTGCCACCTTGCGGATGAGCTCCTACAATGAGCAGTTCTTC.

J is TRBJ2-7 and V is TRBV12-3 or TRBV12-4; tentatively, D is TRBD2 (7 bases). The CDR3 length is 14 residues. V lost 6 bases and J 4 bases, leaving 16 bases between the germline ends. The CDR3 here is CASRDGGGEYEQYF. As DNA, the CDR3 is TGTGCCAGCAGGGACGGAGGGGGGGAATACGAGCAGTACTTC.

This chain uses TRBV20-1 with TRBJ2-7, with D perhaps TRBD1 (5 bases). The CDR3 contains 14 residues. Germline V gene sequence: CDR1 DFQATT, CDR2 SNEGSKA (reference sequence). This CDR3 reads CSPKRQGRMGEQYF. The DNA of the CDR3 is TGCAGCCCCAAGAGGCAGGGAAGAATGGGCGAGCAGTACTTC.

J is TRBJ2-5 and V is TRBV6-5; D is unresolved. The CDR3 runs 13 residues. V lost 1 base, J lost 5 bases, and 8 bases lay in between. Germline assignment: CDR1 MNHEY and CDR2 SVGAGI. CDR3 region: CASSYFNGETQYF. Written as DNA, the CDR3 is TGTGCCAGCAGTTACTTTAACGGCGAGACCCAGTACTTC.

The chain has TRBV9 and TRBJ2-3, with D tentatively TRBD1 or TRBD2 (6 bases each). The CDR3 length is 15 residues. Germline V CDR1 and CDR2: SGDLS, YYNGEE. V was trimmed by 4 bases and J by 3 bases, leaving 15 bases between them. Here the CDR3 reads CASSTRGAVTDTQYF. The CDR3 bases are TGTGCCAGCAGCACTAGGGGGGCTGTTACAGATACGCAGTATTTT.

The rearrangement links TRBV2 to TRBJ1-5, with a possible D match to TRBD1 (5 bases). Trimming removed 7 bases at V and 4 bases at J, with 14 bases between. This CDR3 region has 14 residues. Germline CDR1 and CDR2: SNHLY and FYNNEI. The CDR3 DNA reads TGTGCCAGCACCTATAGGGGCGGAAATCAGCCCCAGCATTTT. The encoded protein is CASTYRGGNQPQHF.

This clonotype turned up a few times. The V and J genes are TRBV7-9 and TRBJ2-7; D is unclear. The CDR3 loop spans 12 amino acids. V lost 7 bases, J lost 3 bases, and 10 bases lay in between. Germline CDR1 SEHNR, CDR2 FQNEAQ (reference sequence). The CDR3 region is CASNLTFYEQYF. In DNA, the CDR3 is TGTGCCAGCAACTTGACCTTCTACGAGCAGTACTTC.

The chain joins TRBV5-1 to TRBJ1-4; D uncertain. The CDR3 is 15 residues long. The germline gives CDR1 SGHRS, CDR2 YFSETQ. Trimming removed 1 base at V and 4 bases at J, with 11 bases between. CDR3 in DNA: TGCGCCAGCAGCTTGTTTCGGCAGAATAATGAAAAACTGTTTTTT. Translating it yields CASSLFRQNNEKLFF.